Reported below is one T cell receptor (beta chain). Germline V gene lookup returns CDR1 MNHEY and CDR2 SVGAGI. This CDR3 is built from 15 residues. V shed 6 bases and J 3 bases; nucleotides not matched to a gene: 6. The data belong to a study of blood T cell repertoires in COVID-19. As for the study in general: Samples representing acute and convalescent COVID-19 were sourced from the United States, Italy and Spain. T cells, B-cell-depleted T cells, or PBMCs provided the cDNA or gDNA that served as material.

Only in-frame clones appear in the TCRdb table, and some are missing; sequencing was by immunoSEQ multiplex PCR. This sample carries about 80,000 clones, approximately 89% of them seen once, and the ten largest clones take roughly an eighth. The J gene is TRBJ2-2, the V gene TRBV6-5, with TRBD1 matching 8 bases. Input material: peripheral blood. The clonotype was recovered from a man aged 65 to 85 with active or convalescent COVID-19. The CDR3 sequence is CASSYRTGYTGELFF. CDR3 sequence (DNA): TGTGCCAGCAGCTACCGGACAGGGTACACCGGGGAGCTGTTTTTT.